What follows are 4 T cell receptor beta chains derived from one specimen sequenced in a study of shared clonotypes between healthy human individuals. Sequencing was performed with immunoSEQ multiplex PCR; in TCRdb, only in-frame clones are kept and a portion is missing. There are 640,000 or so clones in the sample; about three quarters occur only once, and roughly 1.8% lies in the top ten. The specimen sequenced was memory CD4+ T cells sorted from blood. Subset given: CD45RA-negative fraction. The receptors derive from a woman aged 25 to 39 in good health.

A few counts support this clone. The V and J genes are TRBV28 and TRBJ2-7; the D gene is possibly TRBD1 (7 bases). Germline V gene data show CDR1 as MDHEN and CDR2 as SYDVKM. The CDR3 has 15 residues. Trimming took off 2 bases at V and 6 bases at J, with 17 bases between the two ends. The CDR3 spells CASSLGGGNQPEQYF. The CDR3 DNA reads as TGTGCCAGCAGTTTAGGAGGGGGCAATCAACCCGAGCAGTACTTC. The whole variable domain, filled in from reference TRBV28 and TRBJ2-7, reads DVKVTQSSRYLVKRTGEKVFLECVQDMDHENMFWYRQDPGLGLRLIYFSYDVKMKEKGDIPEGYSVSREKKERFSLILESASTNQTSMYLCASSLGGGNQPEQYFGPGTRLTVT.

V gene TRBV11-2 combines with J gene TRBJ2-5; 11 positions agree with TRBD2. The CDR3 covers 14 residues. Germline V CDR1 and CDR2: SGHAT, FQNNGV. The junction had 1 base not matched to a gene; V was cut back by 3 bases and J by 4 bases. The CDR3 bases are TGTGCCAGCAGCTTCCTAGCGGGAGGAGAGACCCAGTACTTC. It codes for CASSFLAGGETQYF.

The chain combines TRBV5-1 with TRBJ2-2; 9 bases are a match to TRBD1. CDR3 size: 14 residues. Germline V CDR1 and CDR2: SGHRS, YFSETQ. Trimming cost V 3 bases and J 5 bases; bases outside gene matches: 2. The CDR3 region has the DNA TGCGCCAGCAGCTGGGGACAGGGAACCGGGGAGCTGTTTTTT. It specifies CASSWGQGTGELFF.

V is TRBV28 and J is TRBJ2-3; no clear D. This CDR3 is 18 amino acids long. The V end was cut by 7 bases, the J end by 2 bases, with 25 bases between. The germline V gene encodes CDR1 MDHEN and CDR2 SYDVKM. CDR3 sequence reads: CASTGYGGPRPLTDTQYF. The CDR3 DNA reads TGTGCCAGCACCGGATACGGCGGACCTAGACCTCTCACAGATACGCAGTATTTT.